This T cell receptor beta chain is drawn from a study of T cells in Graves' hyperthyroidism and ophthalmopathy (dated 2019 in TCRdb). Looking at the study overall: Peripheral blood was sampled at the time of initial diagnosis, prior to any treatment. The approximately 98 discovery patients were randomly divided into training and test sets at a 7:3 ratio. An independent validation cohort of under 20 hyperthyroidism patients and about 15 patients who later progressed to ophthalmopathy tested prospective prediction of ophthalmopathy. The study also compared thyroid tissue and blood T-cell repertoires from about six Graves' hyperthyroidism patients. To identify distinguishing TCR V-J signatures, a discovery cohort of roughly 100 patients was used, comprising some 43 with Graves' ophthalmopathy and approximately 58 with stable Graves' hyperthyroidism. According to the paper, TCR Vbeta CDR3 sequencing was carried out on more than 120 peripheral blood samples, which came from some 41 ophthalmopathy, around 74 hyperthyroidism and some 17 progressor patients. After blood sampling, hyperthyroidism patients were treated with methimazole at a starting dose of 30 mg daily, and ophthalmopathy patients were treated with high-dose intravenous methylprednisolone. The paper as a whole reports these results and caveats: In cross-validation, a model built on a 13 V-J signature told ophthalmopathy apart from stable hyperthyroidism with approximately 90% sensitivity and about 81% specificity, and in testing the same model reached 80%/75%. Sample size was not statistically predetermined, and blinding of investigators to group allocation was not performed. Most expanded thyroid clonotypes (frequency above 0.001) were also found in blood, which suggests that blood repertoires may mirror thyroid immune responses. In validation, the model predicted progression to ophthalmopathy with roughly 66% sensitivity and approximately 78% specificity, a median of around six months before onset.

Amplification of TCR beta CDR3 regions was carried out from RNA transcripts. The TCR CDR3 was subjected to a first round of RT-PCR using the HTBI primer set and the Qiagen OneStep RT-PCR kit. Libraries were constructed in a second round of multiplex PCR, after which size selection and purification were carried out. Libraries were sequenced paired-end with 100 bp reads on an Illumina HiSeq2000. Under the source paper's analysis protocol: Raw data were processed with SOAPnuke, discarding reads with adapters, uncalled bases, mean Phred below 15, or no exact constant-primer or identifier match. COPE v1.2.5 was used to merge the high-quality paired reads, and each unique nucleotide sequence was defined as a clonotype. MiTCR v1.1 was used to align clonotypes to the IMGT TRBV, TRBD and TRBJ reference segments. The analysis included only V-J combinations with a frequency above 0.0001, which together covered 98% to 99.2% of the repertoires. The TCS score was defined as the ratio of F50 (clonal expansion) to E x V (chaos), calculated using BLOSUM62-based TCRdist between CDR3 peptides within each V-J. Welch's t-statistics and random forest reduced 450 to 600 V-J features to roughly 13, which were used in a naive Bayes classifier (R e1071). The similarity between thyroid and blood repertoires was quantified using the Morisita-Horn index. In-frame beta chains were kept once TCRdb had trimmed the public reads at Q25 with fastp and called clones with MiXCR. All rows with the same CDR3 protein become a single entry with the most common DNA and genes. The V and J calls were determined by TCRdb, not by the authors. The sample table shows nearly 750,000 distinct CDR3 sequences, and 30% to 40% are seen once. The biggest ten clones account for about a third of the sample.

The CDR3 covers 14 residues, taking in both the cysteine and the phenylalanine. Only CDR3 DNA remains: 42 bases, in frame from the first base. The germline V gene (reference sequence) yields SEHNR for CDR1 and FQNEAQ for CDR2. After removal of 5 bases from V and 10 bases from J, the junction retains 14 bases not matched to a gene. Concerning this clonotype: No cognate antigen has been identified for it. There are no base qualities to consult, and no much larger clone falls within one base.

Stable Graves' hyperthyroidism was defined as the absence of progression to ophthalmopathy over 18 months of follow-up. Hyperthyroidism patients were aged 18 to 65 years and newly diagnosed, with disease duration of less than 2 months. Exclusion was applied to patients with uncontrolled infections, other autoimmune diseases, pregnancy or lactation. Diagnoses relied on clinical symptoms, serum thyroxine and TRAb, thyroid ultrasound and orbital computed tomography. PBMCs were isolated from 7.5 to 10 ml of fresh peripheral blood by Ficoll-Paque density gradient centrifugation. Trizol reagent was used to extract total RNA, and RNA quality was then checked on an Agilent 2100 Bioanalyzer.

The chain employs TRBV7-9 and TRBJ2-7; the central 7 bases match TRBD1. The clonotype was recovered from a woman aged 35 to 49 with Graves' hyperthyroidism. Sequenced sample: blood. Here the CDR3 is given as CASSHRDSSTEQYF. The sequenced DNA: TGTGCCAGCAGCCACCGGGACAGCAGTACGGAACAGTACTTC.